A single sample is the source of the 8 T cell receptor beta chains below, sequenced in a study of blood T cell repertoires in COVID-19 (dated by TCRdb to 2018 to 2020). The protocol used for the library was the immunoSEQ multiplex PCR assay. TCRdb took this table from immuneACCESS and kept in-frame rearrangements with V and J called. Such tables lack part of the clones; where checked against another copy, unresolved V genes explain under half of the gap, and the rest is unexplained. For this sample the table gives around 320,000 clones, of which 87% were detected only once. The biggest ten clones account for about 2% of the sample. Material: peripheral blood. Source of these receptors: a man between 18 and 35 years old with active or convalescent COVID-19.

The genes are TRBV7-9 and TRBJ2-1; 11 nucleotides agree with TRBD2. CDR1 is SEHNR and CDR2 is FQNEAQ in the germline V gene (reference sequence). This CDR3 has 15 amino acids. With V trimmed by 5 bases and J by 6 bases, 6 bases remained unmatched. CDR3 sequence: CASSPLAGGLNEQFF. CDR3 nucleotide sequence: TGTGCCAGCAGCCCCCTAGCGGGGGGTCTCAATGAGCAGTTCTTC.

The V and J genes are TRBV3-1 (or the pseudogene TRBV3-2) and TRBJ1-6; 9 nucleotides agree with TRBD1. V shed 0 bases and J 9 bases; nucleotides not matched to a gene: 9. Germline V gives CDR1 LGHDT, CDR2 YNNKEL (reference sequence). The CDR3 is made up of 17 amino acids. The CDR3 sequence is CASSQDTNRGQGSPLHF. The CDR3 DNA follows: TGTGCCAGCAGCCAAGATACGAACAGGGGGCAGGGTTCACCCCTCCACTTT.

This clone was detected many times. The chain couples TRBV6-4 to TRBJ1-6, with D perhaps TRBD1 (5 bases). V lost 8 bases and J lost 7, with 12 bases in between. The V gene's germline CDR1 is MRHNA and CDR2 SNTAGT. This CDR3 spans 13 amino acids. CDR3 residues: CASGSRENSPLHF. Here the CDR3 DNA reads TGTGCCAGCGGAAGCAGGGAAAATTCACCCCTCCACTTT.

This chain connects TRBV7-8 to TRBJ1-1, with TRBD1 as a possible D gene (6 bases). The CDR3 has 13 amino acids. Germline CDR1 and CDR2: SGHVS and FQNEAQ. V was shortened by 8 bases and J by 1 base, with 11 bases between the two germline ends. CDR3 DNA: TGTGCCAGCTCGGGACACCAGAACACTGAAGCTTTCTTT. As protein: CASSGHQNTEAFF.

This clone showed up just once. The gene calls are TRBV6-2 or TRBV6-3 and TRBJ2-7, with a tentative D call TRBD1 (6 bases). The CDR3 totals 12 residues. Germline assignment: CDR1 MNHEY and CDR2 SVGEGT. V lost 5 bases and J 2 bases, leaving 7 bases between the germline ends. The DNA of the CDR3 is TGTGCCAGCAGTAGGGACACCTACGAGCAGTACTTC. Its translation: CASSRDTYEQYF.

The V gene is TRBV7-2, the J gene TRBJ2-7, with D possibly matching TRBD1 (5 bases). The CDR3 length is 14 residues. CDR1 and CDR2 (germline): SGHTA, FQGNSA. Trimming removed 1 base at V and 2 bases at J, with 9 bases between. The CDR3 nucleotides are TGTGCCAGCAGCTTAGGGACAACCACCTACGAGCAGTACTTC. Its translation is CASSLGTTTYEQYF.

The chain combines TRBV27 with TRBJ2-3; D is uncertain. CDR1 and CDR2 (germline): MNHEY, SMNVEV (reference sequence). The CDR3 is 14 amino acids. The germline V and J ends were trimmed by 2 bases and 2 bases, with 8 bases remaining between them. CDR3 nucleotide sequence: TGTGCCAGCAGTTTAATCTCTGTCACAGATACGCAGTATTTT. Protein sequence: CASSLISVTDTQYF.

The chain recombines TRBV2 with TRBJ1-1; the D is unclear. Trimming removed 6 bases at V and 3 bases at J, with 5 bases between. This CDR3 spans 11 amino acids. Germline CDR1 SNHLY, CDR2 FYNNEI. The CDR3 is CASSPYTEAFF. Written as DNA, the CDR3 is TGTGCCAGCAGCCCGTACACTGAAGCTTTCTTT.